These 6 T cell receptor beta chains were sequenced from one sample in a study of blood T cell repertoires in COVID-19. TCRdb keeps only in-frame clones here, not all; method: immunoSEQ multiplex PCR. This repertoire shows roughly 480,000 clones, about 91% found once; its top ten account for approximately 0.9%. Material: peripheral blood. The origin of the receptors is a man aged 18 to 35 with COVID-19, enrolled during active disease.

Here the CDR3 DNA reads TGTGCCAGTAGTAGTGGGCAACTCCCAAACTATGGCTACACCTTC. This encodes CASSSGQLPNYGYTF. V and J are TRBV19 and TRBJ1-2; D remains unclear. CDR3 size: 15 residues. Germline V CDR1 and CDR2: LNHDA, SQIVND (reference sequence). The V and J ends lost 4 bases and 2 bases respectively, with 14 bases between them.

V and J are TRBV5-1 and TRBJ2-1; D not resolved. V lost 7 bases to trimming and J lost 3 bases, with 11 bases between them. The CDR3 is 13 amino acids. Germline loops: CDR1 SGHRS, CDR2 YFSETQ. This chain's CDR3 is CASGHDGYNEQFF. CDR3 DNA sequence: TGCGCCAGCGGGCACGACGGCTACAATGAGCAGTTCTTC. The full variable domain, in which reference TRBV5-1 and TRBJ2-1 provide the parts outside the CDR3, is KAGVTQTPRYLIKTRGQQVTLSCSPISGHRSVSWYQQTPGQGLQFLFEYFSETQRNKGNFPGRFSGRQFSNSRSEMNVSTLELGDSALYLCASGHDGYNEQFFGPGTRLTVL.

The gene calls are TRBV27 and TRBJ2-7, with 8 positions matching TRBD2. Germline assignment: CDR1 MNHEY and CDR2 SMNVEV (reference sequence). Unmatched junction bases numbered 11, after V lost 3 bases and J lost 4 bases. The CDR3 extends over 16 amino acids. The CDR3 is CASSLGPAGGRYEQYF. CDR3 in DNA: TGTGCCAGCAGTTTGGGCCCTGCGGGGGGACGATACGAGCAGTACTTC.

The chain is built from TRBV6-2 or TRBV6-3 and TRBJ2-7; 7 bases agree with TRBD2. The length of the CDR3 is 15 residues. Germline assignment: CDR1 MNHEY and CDR2 SVGEGT. J was trimmed by 3 bases and V by 5 bases; bases with no gene match: 10. CDR3 nucleotide sequence: TGTGCCAGCAGTCTTCGGCGGGGGACCTTCTACGAGCAGTACTTC. This translates into CASSLRRGTFYEQYF.

The rearrangement joins TRBV2 to TRBJ1-1, with 8 bases that match TRBD1. The CDR3 has 16 residues. Trimming cost V 7 bases and J 4 bases; bases outside gene matches: 14. Germline V gene sequence: CDR1 SNHLY, CDR2 FYNNEI. The CDR3 DNA reads TGTGCCAGCAATGGTCGGCAGGGGGCGCGAGTCACTGAAGCTTTCTTT. It yields the protein CASNGRQGARVTEAFF.

The chain combines TRBV7-2 with TRBJ2-7, with D possibly matching TRBD2 (7 bases). Between the trimmed V and J ends, which lost 1 base and 4 bases, there was a span of 14 bases. Germline CDR1 reads SGHTA; CDR2 reads FQGNSA. The CDR3 sequence is 15 residues long. DNA for the CDR3: TGTGCCAGCAGCTTAGAGGGGGGCGGGAGATACGAGCAGTACTTC. Its translation: CASSLEGGGRYEQYF.